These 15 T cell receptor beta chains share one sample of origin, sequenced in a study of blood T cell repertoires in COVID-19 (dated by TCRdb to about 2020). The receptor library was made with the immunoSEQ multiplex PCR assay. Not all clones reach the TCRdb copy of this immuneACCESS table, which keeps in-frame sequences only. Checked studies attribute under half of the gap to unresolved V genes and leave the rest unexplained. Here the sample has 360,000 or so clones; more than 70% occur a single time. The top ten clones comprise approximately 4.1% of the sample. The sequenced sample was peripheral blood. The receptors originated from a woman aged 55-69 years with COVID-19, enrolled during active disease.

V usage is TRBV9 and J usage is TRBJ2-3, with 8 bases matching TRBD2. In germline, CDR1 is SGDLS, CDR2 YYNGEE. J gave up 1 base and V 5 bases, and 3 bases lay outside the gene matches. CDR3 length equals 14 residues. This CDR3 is CASSKAGGTDTQYF. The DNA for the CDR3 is TGTGCCAGCAGTAAAGCGGGGGGCACAGATACGCAGTATTTT.

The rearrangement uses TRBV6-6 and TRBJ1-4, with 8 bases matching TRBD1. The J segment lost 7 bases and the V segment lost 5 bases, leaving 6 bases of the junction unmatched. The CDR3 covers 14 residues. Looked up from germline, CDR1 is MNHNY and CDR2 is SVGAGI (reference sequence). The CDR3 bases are TGTGCCAGCAGTCAAACAGGGGGAGGTGAAAAACTGTTTTTT. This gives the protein CASSQTGGGEKLFF.

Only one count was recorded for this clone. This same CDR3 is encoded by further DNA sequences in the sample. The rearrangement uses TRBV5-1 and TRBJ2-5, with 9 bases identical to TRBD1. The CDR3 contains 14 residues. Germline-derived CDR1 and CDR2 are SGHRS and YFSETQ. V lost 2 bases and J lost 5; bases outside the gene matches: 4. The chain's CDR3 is CASSFRQGGETQYF. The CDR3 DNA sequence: TGCGCCAGCAGCTTTCGACAGGGGGGGGAGACCCAGTACTTC.

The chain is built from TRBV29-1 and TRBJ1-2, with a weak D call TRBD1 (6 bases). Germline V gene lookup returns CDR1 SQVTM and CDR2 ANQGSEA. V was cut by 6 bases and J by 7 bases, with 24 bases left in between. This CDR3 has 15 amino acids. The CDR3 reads CSVLGAGVVSGGYTF. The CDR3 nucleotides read TGCAGCGTCTTAGGAGCAGGGGTTGTATCGGGTGGCTACACCTTC.

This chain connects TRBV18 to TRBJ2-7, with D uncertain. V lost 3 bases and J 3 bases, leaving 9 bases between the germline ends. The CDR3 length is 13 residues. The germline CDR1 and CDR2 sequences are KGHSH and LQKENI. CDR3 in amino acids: CASSPQTDYEQYF. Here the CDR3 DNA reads TGTGCCAGCTCACCTCAAACAGACTACGAGCAGTACTTC.

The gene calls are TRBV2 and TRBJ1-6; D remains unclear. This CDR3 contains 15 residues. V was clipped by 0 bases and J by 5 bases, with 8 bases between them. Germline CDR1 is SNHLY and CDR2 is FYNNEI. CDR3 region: CASSEAQRNNSPLHF. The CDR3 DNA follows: TGTGCCAGCAGTGAAGCGCAGCGTAATAATTCACCCCTCCACTTT.

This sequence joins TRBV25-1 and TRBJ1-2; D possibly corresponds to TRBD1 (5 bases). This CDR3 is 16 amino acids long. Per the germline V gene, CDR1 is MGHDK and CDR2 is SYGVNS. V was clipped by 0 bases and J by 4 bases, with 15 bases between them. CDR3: CASSEYDDRTSYGYTF. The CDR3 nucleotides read TGTGCCAGCAGTGAATATGACGACCGGACATCCTATGGCTACACCTTC.

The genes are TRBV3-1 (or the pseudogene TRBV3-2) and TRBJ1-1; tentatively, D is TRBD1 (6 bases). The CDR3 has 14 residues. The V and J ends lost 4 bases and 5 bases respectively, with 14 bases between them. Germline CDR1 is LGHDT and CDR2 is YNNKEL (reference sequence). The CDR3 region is CASSLGVQGTEAFF. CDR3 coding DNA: TGTGCCAGCAGCCTCGGTGTACAGGGAACTGAAGCTTTCTTT.

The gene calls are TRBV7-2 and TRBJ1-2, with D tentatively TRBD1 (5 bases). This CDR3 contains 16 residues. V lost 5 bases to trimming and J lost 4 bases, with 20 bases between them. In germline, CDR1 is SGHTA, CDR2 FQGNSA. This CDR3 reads CASSPPWGGVGYGYTF. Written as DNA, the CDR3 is TGTGCCAGCAGCCCCCCCTGGGGGGGGGTTGGCTATGGCTACACCTTC. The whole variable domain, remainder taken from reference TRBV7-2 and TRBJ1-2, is GAGVSQSPSNKVTEKGKDVELRCDPISGHTALYWYRQSLGQGLEFLIYFQGNSAPDKSGLPSDRFSAERTGGSVSTLTIQRTQQEDSAVYLCASSPPWGGVGYGYTFGSGTRLTVV.

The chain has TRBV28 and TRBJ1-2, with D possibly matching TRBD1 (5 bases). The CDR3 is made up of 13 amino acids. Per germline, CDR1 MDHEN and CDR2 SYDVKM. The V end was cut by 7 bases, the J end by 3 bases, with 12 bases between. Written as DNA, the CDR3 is TGTGCCAGCACGGGGGGGAGGGACTATGGCTACACCTTC. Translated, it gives CASTGGRDYGYTF.

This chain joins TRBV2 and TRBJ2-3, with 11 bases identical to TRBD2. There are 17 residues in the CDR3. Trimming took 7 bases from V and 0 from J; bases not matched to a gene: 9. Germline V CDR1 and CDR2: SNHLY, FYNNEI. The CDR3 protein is CASKASGGRTSTDTQYF. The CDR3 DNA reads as TGTGCCAGCAAAGCTAGCGGGGGGAGAACTAGCACAGATACGCAGTATTTT. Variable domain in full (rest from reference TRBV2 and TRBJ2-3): EPEVTQTPSHQVTQMGQEVILRCVPISNHLYFYWYRQILGQKVEFLVSFYNNEISEKSEIFDDQFSVERPDGSNFTLKIRSTKLEDSAMYFCASKASGGRTSTDTQYFGPGTRLTVL.

The CDR3 sequence: CAWSVQTYNEQFF. CDR3 coding DNA: TGTGCCTGGAGTGTACAGACCTACAATGAGCAGTTCTTC. The chain is built from TRBV30 and TRBJ2-1; D uncertain. V was trimmed by 0 bases and J by 2 bases, leaving 5 bases between them. Germline V CDR1 and CDR2: GTSNPN, SVGIG (reference sequence). CDR3 size: 13 residues.

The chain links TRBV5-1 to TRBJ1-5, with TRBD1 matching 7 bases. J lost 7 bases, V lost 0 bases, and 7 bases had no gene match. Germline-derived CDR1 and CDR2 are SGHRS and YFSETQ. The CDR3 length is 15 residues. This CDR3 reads CASSLEGQGGQPQHF. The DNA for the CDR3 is TGCGCCAGCAGCTTGGAGGGTCAGGGGGGACAGCCCCAGCATTTT.

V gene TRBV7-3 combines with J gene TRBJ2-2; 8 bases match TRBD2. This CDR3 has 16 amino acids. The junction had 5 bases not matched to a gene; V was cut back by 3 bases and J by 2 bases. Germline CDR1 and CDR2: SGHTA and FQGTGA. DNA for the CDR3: TGTGCCAGCAGCTTGGGTACTAGCGGAAACACCGGGGAGCTGTTTTTT. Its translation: CASSLGTSGNTGELFF.

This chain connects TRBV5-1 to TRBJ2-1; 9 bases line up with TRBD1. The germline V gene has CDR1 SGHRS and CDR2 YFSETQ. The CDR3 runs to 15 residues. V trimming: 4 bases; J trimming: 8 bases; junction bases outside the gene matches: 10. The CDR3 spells CASSPFTGGQHEQFF. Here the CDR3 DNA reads TGCGCCAGCAGCCCTTTCACAGGGGGCCAGCATGAGCAGTTCTTC. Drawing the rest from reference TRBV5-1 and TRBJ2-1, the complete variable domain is KAGVTQTPRYLIKTRGQQVTLSCSPISGHRSVSWYQQTPGQGLQFLFEYFSETQRNKGNFPGRFSGRQFSNSRSEMNVSTLELGDSALYLCASSPFTGGQHEQFFGPGTRLTVL.